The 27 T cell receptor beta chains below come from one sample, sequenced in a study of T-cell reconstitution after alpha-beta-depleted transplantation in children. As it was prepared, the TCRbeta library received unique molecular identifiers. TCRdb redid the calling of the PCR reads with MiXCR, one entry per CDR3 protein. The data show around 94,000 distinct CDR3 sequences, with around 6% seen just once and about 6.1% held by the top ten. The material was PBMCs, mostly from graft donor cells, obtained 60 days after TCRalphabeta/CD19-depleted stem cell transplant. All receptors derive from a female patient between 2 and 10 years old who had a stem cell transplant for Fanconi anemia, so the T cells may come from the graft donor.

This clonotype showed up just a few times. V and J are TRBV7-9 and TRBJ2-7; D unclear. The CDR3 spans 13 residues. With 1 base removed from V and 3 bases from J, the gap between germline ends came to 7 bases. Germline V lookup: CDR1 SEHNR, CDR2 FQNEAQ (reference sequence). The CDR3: CASSLVTYYEQYF. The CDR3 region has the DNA TGTGCCAGCAGCTTAGTTACTTACTACGAGCAGTACTTC.

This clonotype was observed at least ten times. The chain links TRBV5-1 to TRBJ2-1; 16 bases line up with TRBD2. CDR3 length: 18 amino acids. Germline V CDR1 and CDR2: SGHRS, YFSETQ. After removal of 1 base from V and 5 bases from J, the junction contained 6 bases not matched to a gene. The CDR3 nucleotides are TGCGCCAGCAGCTTGCCGGGACTAGCGGGGGGGCCCCACAATGAGCAGTTCTTC. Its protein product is CASSLPGLAGGPHNEQFF.

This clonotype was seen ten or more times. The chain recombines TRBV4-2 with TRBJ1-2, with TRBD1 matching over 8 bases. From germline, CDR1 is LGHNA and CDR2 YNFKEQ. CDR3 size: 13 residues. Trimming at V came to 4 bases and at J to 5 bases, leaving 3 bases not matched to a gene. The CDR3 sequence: CASSPTGEYGYTF. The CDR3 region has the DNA TGTGCCAGCAGCCCGACAGGGGAGTATGGCTACACCTTC.

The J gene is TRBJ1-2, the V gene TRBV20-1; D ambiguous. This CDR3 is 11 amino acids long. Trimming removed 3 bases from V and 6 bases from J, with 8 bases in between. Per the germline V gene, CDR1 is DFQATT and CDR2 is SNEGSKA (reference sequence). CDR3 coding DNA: TGCAGTGCTAGGCGCGGGAATGGCTACACCTTC. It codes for CSARRGNGYTF.

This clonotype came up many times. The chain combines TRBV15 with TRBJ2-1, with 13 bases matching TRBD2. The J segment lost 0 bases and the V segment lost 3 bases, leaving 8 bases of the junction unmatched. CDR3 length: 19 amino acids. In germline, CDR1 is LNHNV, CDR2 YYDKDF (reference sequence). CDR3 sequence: CATSSLGTSGVSSYNEQFF. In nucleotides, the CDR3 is TGTGCCACCAGCAGCCTCGGGACTAGCGGGGTAAGCTCCTACAATGAGCAGTTCTTC.

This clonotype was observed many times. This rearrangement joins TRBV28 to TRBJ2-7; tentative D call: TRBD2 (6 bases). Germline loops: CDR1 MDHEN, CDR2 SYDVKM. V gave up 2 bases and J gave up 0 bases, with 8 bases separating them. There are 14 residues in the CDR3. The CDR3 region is CASSLAGSSYEQYF. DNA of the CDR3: TGTGCCAGCAGTTTAGCGGGGAGCTCCTACGAGCAGTACTTC. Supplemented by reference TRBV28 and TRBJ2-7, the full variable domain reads DVKVTQSSRYLVKRTGEKVFLECVQDMDHENMFWYRQDPGLGLRLIYFSYDVKMKEKGDIPEGYSVSREKKERFSLILESASTNQTSMYLCASSLAGSSYEQYFGPGTRLTVT.

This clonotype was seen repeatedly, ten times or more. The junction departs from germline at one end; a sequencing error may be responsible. The CDR3 DNA follows: TGTGCCAGCAGTTACGAGGGCCGAATAGGGCTCTTC. It translates to CASSYEGRIGLF. The chain is built from TRBV7-2 and TRBJ2-1, with TRBD2 as a possible D gene (5 bases). Germline-derived CDR1 and CDR2 are SGHTA and FQGNSA. The CDR3 sequence is 12 residues long.

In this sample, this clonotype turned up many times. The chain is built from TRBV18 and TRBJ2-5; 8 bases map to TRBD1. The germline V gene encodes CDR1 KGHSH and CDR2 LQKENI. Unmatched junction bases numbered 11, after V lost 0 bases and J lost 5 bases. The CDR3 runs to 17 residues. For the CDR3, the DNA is TGTGCCAGCTCACCACCTATAGGACAGGGTTGGAAGGAGACCCAGTACTTC. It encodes CASSPPIGQGWKETQYF.

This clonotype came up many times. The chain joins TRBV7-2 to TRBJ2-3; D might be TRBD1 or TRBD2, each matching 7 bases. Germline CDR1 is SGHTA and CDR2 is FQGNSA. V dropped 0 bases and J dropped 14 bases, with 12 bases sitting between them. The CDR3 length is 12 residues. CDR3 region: CASSLAGRGRYF. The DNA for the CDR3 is TGTGCCAGCAGCTTAGCGGGGAGGGGGCGGTATTTT.

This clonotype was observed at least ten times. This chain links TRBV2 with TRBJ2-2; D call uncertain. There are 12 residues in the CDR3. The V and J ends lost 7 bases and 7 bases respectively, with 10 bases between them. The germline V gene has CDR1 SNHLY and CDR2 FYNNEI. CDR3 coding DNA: TGTGCCAGCATCCTCACGGGCGGGGAGCTGTTTTTT. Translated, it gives CASILTGGELFF.

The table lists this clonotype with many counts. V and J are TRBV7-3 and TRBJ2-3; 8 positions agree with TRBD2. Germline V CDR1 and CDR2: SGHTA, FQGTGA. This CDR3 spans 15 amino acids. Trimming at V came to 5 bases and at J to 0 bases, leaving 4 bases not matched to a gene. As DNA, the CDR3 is TGTGCCAGCAGCCCACTAGCGGCCAGCACAGATACGCAGTATTTT. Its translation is CASSPLAASTDTQYF.

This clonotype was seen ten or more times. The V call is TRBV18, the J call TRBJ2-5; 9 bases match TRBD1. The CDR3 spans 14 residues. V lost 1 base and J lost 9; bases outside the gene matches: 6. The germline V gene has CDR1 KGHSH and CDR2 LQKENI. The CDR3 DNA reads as TGTGCCAGCTCACCACGACTCCGACAGGGGGCCCAGTACTTC. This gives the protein CASSPRLRQGAQYF.

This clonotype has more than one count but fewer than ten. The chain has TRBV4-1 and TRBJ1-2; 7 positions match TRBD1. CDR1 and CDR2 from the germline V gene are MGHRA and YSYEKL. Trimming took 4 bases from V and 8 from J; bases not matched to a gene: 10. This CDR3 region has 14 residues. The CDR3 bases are TGCGCCAGCAGCCCGTTCGACAGGGCGAGGGGCTACACCTTC. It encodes CASSPFDRARGYTF.

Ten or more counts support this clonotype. The CDR3, as DNA: TGTGCCAGCTCACCAGGGACAGCGCAATACAATGAGCAGTTCTTC. Translating it yields CASSPGTAQYNEQFF. The chain has TRBV18 and TRBJ2-1; TRBD1 matches 7 bases. The CDR3 runs to 15 residues. Trimming at V came to 2 bases and at J to 4 bases, leaving 5 bases not matched to a gene. CDR1 is KGHSH and CDR2 is LQKENI in the germline V gene. The complete variable domain, with remaining parts taken from reference TRBV18 and TRBJ2-1, reads NAGVMQNPRHLVRRRGQEARLRCSPMKGHSHVYWYRQLPEEGLKFMVYLQKENIIDESGMPKERFSAEFPKEGPSILRIQQVVRGDSAAYFCASSPGTAQYNEQFFGPGTRLTVL.

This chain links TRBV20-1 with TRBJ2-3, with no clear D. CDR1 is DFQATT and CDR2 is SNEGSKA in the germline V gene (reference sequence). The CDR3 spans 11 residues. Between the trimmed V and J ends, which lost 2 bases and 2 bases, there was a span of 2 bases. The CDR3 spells CSARLTDTQYF. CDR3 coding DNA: TGCAGTGCTAGACTCACAGATACGCAGTATTTT.

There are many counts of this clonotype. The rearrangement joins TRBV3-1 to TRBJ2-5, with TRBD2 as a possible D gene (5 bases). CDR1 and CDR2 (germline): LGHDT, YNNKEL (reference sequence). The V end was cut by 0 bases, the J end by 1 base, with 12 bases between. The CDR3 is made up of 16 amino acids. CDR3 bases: TGTGCCAGCAGCCAAGATTCTAGCCGGATCCAAGAGACCCAGTACTTC. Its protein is CASSQDSSRIQETQYF.

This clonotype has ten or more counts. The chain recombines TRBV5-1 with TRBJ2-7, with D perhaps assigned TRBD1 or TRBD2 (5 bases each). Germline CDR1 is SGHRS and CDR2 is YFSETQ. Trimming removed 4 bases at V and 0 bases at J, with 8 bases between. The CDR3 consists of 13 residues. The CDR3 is CASSGTGSYEQYF. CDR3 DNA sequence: TGCGCCAGCAGCGGGACGGGCTCCTACGAGCAGTACTTC.

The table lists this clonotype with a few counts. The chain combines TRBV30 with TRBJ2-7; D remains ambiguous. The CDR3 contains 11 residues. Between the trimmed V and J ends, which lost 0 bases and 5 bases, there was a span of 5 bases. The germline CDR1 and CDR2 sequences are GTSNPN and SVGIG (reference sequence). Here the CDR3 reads CAWSVLDEQYF. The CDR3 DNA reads TGTGCCTGGAGTGTTTTAGACGAGCAGTACTTC.

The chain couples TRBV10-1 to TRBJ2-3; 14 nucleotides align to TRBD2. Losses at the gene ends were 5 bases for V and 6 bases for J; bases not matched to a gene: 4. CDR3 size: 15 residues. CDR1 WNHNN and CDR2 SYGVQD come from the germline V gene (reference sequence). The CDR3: CASSPGLAGADTQYF. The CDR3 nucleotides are TGCGCCAGCAGTCCGGGACTAGCGGGAGCGGATACGCAGTATTTT.

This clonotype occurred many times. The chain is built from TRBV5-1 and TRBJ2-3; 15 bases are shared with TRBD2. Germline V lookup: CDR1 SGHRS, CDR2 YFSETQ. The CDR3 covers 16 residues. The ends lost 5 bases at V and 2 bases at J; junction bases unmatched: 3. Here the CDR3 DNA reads TGCGCCAGCAGGTGGACTAGCGGGAGGGTCACAGATACGCAGTATTTT. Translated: CASRWTSGRVTDTQYF.

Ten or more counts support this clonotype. The CDR3 region has the DNA TGTGCCACGCAGGGAGGAGGGGCTAATGAGCAGTTCTTC. This sequence encodes CATQGGGANEQFF. The J gene is TRBJ2-1, the V gene TRBV10-3; weak D call: TRBD2 (6 bases). CDR1 and CDR2 (germline): ENHRY, SYGVKD. The CDR3 length is 13 residues. V was trimmed by 10 bases and J by 7 bases, leaving 17 bases between them.

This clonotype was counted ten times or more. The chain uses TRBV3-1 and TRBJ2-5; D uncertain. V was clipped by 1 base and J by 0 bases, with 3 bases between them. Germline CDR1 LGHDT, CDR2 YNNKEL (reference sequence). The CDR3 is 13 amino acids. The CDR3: CASSQVNQETQYF. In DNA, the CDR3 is TGTGCCAGCAGCCAAGTAAACCAAGAGACCCAGTACTTC.

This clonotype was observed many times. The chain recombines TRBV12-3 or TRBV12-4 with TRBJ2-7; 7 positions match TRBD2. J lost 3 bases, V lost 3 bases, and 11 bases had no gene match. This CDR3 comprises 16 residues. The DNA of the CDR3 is TGTGCCAGCAGTTTTTCCCCTACGGGAGGAATCTACGAGCAGTACTTC. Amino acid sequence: CASSFSPTGGIYEQYF.

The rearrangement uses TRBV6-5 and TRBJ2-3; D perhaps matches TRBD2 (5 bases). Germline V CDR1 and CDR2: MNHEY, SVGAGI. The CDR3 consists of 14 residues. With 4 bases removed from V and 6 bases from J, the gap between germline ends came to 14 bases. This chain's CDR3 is CASSFRGSPDTQYF. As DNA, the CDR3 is TGTGCCAGCAGTTTCCGGGGAAGTCCGGATACGCAGTATTTT.

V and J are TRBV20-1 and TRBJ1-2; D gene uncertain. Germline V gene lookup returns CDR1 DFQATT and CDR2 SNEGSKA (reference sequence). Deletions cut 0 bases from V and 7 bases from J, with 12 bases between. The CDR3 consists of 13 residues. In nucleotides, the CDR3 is TGCAGTGCTAGAGATTTTTATTTGGCTGGCTACACCTTC. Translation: CSARDFYLAGYTF.

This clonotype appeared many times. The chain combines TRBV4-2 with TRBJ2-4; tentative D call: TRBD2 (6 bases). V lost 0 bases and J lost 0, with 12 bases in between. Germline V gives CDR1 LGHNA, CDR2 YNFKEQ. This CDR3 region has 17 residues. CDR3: CASSQDIGGVAKNIQYF. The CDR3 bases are TGTGCCAGCAGCCAAGATATCGGAGGGGTAGCCAAAAACATTCAGTACTTC.

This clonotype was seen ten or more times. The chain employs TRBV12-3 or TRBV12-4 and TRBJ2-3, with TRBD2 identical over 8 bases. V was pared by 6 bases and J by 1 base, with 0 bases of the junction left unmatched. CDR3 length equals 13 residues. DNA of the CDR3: TGTGCCAGCAGAGCGGGGGGCACAGATACGCAGTATTTT. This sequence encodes CASRAGGTDTQYF.